These 2 T cell receptor beta chains were all obtained from the same sample, sequenced in a study of T cell responses to AZD1222 COVID-19 vaccine. Measured with immunoSEQ multiplex PCR; TCRdb has only the in-frame clones, and not every one. The table has under 150,000 clones, about 93% seen once. The source was peripheral blood, collected on day 0 of AZD1222 vaccination. Every receptor here comes from an adult in good health.

This sequence joins TRBV15 and TRBJ2-5; D tentatively fits TRBD1 or TRBD2 (5 bases each). The CDR3 extends over 15 amino acids. V was clipped by 0 bases and J by 4 bases, with 12 bases between them. CDR1 is LNHNV, CDR2 YYDKDF, per germline (reference sequence). This CDR3 reads CATSREVRDAETQYF. In nucleotides, the CDR3 is TGTGCCACCAGCAGAGAGGTCCGGGACGCAGAGACCCAGTACTTC.

This chain links TRBV2 with TRBJ2-7; weak D call: TRBD1 (6 bases). The CDR3 is 11 amino acids. Trimming pared 6 bases from V and 6 bases from J, leaving 9 bases between. Germline V lookup: CDR1 SNHLY, CDR2 FYNNEI. CDR3 sequence reads: CASRGQLEQYF. The CDR3 DNA reads TGTGCCAGCAGGGGACAACTCGAGCAGTACTTC. Together with reference TRBV2 and TRBJ2-7, the CDR3 gives the full variable domain: EPEVTQTPSHQVTQMGQEVILRCVPISNHLYFYWYRQILGQKVEFLVSFYNNEISEKSEIFDDQFSVERPDGSNFTLKIRSTKLEDSAMYFCASRGQLEQYFGPGTRLTVT.